Following are 10 T cell receptor beta chains from one sample sequenced in a study of shared clonotypes between healthy human individuals. It was CD45RO-negative cells, positively selected for CCR7, that made up naive CD8 cells, with terminally differentiated effector memory CD45RA+ cells excluded. The method was immunoSEQ multiplex PCR; TCRdb's version includes in-frame clones alone and lacks a portion of them. The profile shows about 2 million clones, roughly 94% of them singletons. The source material was naive CD8+ T cells sorted from blood. These receptor sequences come from a man aged 18-30 years in good health.

The chain couples TRBV7-6 to TRBJ2-1; D ambiguous. Trimming left V 1 base short and J 6 bases short, with 16 bases between. This CDR3 region has 16 residues. Germline assignment: CDR1 SGHVS and CDR2 FNYEAQ. CDR3 in amino acids: CASSLEAAITINEQFF. Here the CDR3 DNA reads TGTGCCAGCAGCTTAGAGGCAGCAATCACAATCAATGAGCAGTTCTTC.

This rearrangement joins TRBV7-6 to TRBJ2-5; D is perhaps TRBD1 (6 bases). The V gene lost 5 bases and the J gene lost 2 bases, with 15 bases spanning the gap. The germline CDR1 and CDR2 sequences are SGHVS and FNYEAQ. The CDR3 loop spans 15 amino acids. The DNA of the CDR3 is TGTGCCAGCAGCCCCTTAGCAGGGGTACAAGAGACCCAGTACTTC. Amino acid sequence: CASSPLAGVQETQYF. The variable domain in full, with the rest retrieved from reference TRBV7-6 and TRBJ2-5, is GAGVSQSPRYKVTKRGQDVALRCDPISGHVSLYWYRQALGQGPEFLTYFNYEAQQDKSGLPNDRFSAERPEGSISTLTIQRTEQRDSAMYRCASSPLAGVQETQYFGPGTRLLVL.

This clone was seen only once. V is TRBV6-1 and J is TRBJ1-6; tentatively, D is TRBD1 (6 bases). V was shortened by 5 bases and J by 5 bases, with 13 bases between the two germline ends. Germline assignment: CDR1 MNHNS and CDR2 SASEGT. The CDR3 loop spans 15 amino acids. In DNA form, the CDR3 reads TGTGCCAGCAGTCTCGAGGGGGGGAATAATTCACCCCTCCACTTT. It yields the protein CASSLEGGNNSPLHF.

The V and J genes are TRBV6-5 and TRBJ2-7; D might be TRBD1 (6 bases). Germline loops: CDR1 MNHEY, CDR2 SVGAGI. The CDR3 length is 14 residues. The germline V and J ends were trimmed by 0 bases and 4 bases, with 10 bases remaining between them. The CDR3 spells CASSYSMQGYEQYF. The DNA for the CDR3 is TGTGCCAGCAGTTACTCGATGCAGGGGTACGAGCAGTACTTC.

This sequence joins TRBV30 and TRBJ2-5; a possible D gene is TRBD2 (6 bases). Trimming took off 4 bases at V and 3 bases at J, with 9 bases between the two ends. The CDR3 extends over 12 amino acids. Per germline, CDR1 GTSNPN and CDR2 SVGIG (reference sequence). The CDR3 reads CAWKSGEETQYF. CDR3 nucleotide sequence: TGTGCCTGGAAGTCGGGGGAAGAGACCCAGTACTTC.

This clone was recorded a few times. This same CDR3 is encoded by further DNA sequences in the sample. The chain combines TRBV7-2 with TRBJ1-1; D is unresolved. The V and J ends lost 3 bases and 1 base respectively, with 6 bases between them. Germline CDR1 and CDR2: SGHTA and FQGNSA. The CDR3 runs to 13 residues. As DNA, the CDR3 is TGTGCCAGCAGCTTTAACTGGAACACTGAAGCTTTCTTT. This sequence encodes CASSFNWNTEAFF.

This chain joins TRBV7-9 and TRBJ2-3; 8 nucleotides align to TRBD2. CDR1 SEHNR and CDR2 FQNEAQ come from the germline V gene (reference sequence). This CDR3 has 16 residues. V lost 1 base and J lost 3; bases outside the gene matches: 6. The chain's CDR3 is CASSLVTGGLTDTQYF. The CDR3 DNA sequence: TGTGCCAGCAGCTTAGTTACGGGGGGGCTGACAGATACGCAGTATTTT.

The chain has TRBV6-1 and TRBJ1-2; TRBD1 matches 8 bases. This CDR3 region has 13 residues. V dropped 5 bases and J dropped 5; count of bases not matched to a gene: 4. Germline V gene data show CDR1 as MNHNS and CDR2 as SASEGT. The CDR3 DNA reads as TGTGCCAGCAGTCAGGGGGCTGGGTATGGCTACACCTTC. Its protein is CASSQGAGYGYTF.

For this clone: This sample also contains other DNA sequences that code for the same CDR3. This chain uses TRBV6-5 with TRBJ2-7; 8 positions match TRBD2. The V and J ends lost 8 bases and 0 bases, in that order; junction bases with no gene match: 3. Germline V CDR1 and CDR2: MNHEY, SVGAGI. The CDR3 spans 13 residues. The DNA of the CDR3 is TGTGCCAGCGGCGGGGGGTTCTCCTACGAGCAGTACTTC. Amino acids: CASGGGFSYEQYF.

The chain links TRBV15 to TRBJ2-1; D is tentatively TRBD1 or TRBD2 (6 bases each). Germline V CDR1 and CDR2: LNHNV, YYDKDF (reference sequence). The CDR3 totals 14 residues. V was pared by 5 bases and J by 5 bases, with 13 bases between. CDR3 in DNA: TGTGCCACCAGCGGGGGGACACTTAACAATGAGCAGTTCTTC. Encoded protein: CATSGGTLNNEQFF.